The rows below give T cell receptor beta chains drawn from one sample of a study of blood T cell repertoires in COVID-19. The data were produced by immunoSEQ multiplex PCR, yet TCRdb's version contains in-frame clones alone and is incomplete. The table records 240,000 or so clones, roughly 79% of them present only once. The sequencing sample was made of peripheral blood. These receptors all come from a woman older than 75 with acute or convalescent COVID-19. The CDR3 runs from the conserved cysteine through the conserved F or W. The order of the fields is J gene, V gene, CDR3 protein.

j_gene: TRBJ1-2; v_gene: TRBV5-6; CDR3aa: CASSSPGTGGNYGYTF
j_gene: TRBJ1-1; v_gene: TRBV7-6; CDR3aa: CASSLSLGNTEAFF
j_gene: TRBJ2-7; v_gene: TRBV7-2; CDR3aa: CASSSGQGRGYYEQYF
j_gene: TRBJ1-2; v_gene: TRBV4-1; CDR3aa: CASSRGRFEDYGYTF
j_gene: TRBJ2-7; v_gene: TRBV4-3; CDR3aa: CASSPAAENEQYF
j_gene: TRBJ2-4; v_gene: TRBV28; CDR3aa: CASSSLGTGKNIQYF
j_gene: TRBJ1-6; v_gene: TRBV6-5; CDR3aa: CASSYRDRGHSPLHF
j_gene: TRBJ2-3; v_gene: TRBV7-6; CDR3aa: CASSSQDRVSTDTQYF
j_gene: TRBJ2-7; v_gene: TRBV10-3; CDR3aa: CAISEGLAVTYEQYF
j_gene: TRBJ2-3; v_gene: TRBV6-5; CDR3aa: CASRGGAVHTNTQYF
j_gene: TRBJ2-1; v_gene: TRBV4-1; CDR3aa: CASSQDRRDRGRNEQFF
j_gene: TRBJ1-2; v_gene: TRBV6-2/TRBV6-3; CDR3aa: CASSSRDRANYGYTF
j_gene: TRBJ1-2; v_gene: TRBV6-2/TRBV6-3; CDR3aa: CASSLLSQEGGYTF
j_gene: TRBJ1-2; v_gene: TRBV4-2; CDR3aa: CASSLINGYGYTF
j_gene: TRBJ1-2; v_gene: TRBV19; CDR3aa: CASYLRFGDGYTF
j_gene: TRBJ2-2; v_gene: TRBV5-1; CDR3aa: CASRDRGYSGELFF
j_gene: TRBJ2-1; v_gene: TRBV7-8; CDR3aa: CASSLGGLAYNEQFF
j_gene: TRBJ2-7; v_gene: TRBV5-1; CDR3aa: CASSFDPGGYEQYF
j_gene: TRBJ1-3; v_gene: TRBV18; CDR3aa: CASSPLDRTSGNTIYF
j_gene: TRBJ1-2; v_gene: TRBV7-2; CDR3aa: CASSPLGSYVGYTF
j_gene: TRBJ1-5; v_gene: TRBV6-1; CDR3aa: CASSDRGQGIYQPQHF
j_gene: TRBJ2-1; v_gene: TRBV6-6; CDR3aa: CASSYTAGYNEQFF
j_gene: TRBJ2-1; v_gene: TRBV6-2/TRBV6-3; CDR3aa: CASSRLAYEQFF
j_gene: TRBJ1-1; v_gene: TRBV6-2/TRBV6-3; CDR3aa: CASSYQGPISEAFF
j_gene: TRBJ2-7; v_gene: TRBV12-3/TRBV12-4; CDR3aa: CASSLGGVYEQYF
j_gene: TRBJ2-7; v_gene: TRBV15; CDR3aa: CATGRDSSYEQYF
j_gene: TRBJ2-1; v_gene: TRBV7-9; CDR3aa: CASSLGLAAQGQFF
j_gene: TRBJ1-3; v_gene: TRBV14; CDR3aa: CASSHDLWTAGNTIYF
j_gene: TRBJ2-3; v_gene: TRBV5-1; CDR3aa: CASSSTGGPTDTQYF
j_gene: TRBJ2-4; v_gene: TRBV12-3/TRBV12-4; CDR3aa: CASSTQTRVYF
j_gene: TRBJ2-6; v_gene: TRBV2; CDR3aa: CASSDVRRAGANVLTF
j_gene: TRBJ1-1; v_gene: TRBV27; CDR3aa: CATQEGAYTEAFF
j_gene: TRBJ2-1; v_gene: TRBV28; CDR3aa: CASRGAGESSYNEQFF
j_gene: TRBJ2-7; v_gene: TRBV27; CDR3aa: CASSKLAGRYEQYF
j_gene: TRBJ1-5; v_gene: TRBV5-1; CDR3aa: CASSLTGQGVDQPQHF
j_gene: TRBJ1-4; v_gene: TRBV6-6; CDR3aa: CASSRSDRIGFEKLFF
j_gene: TRBJ2-7; v_gene: TRBV4-2; CDR3aa: CASSQEQASYEQYF
j_gene: TRBJ2-5; v_gene: TRBV14; CDR3aa: CASSLVLAGLQETQYF
j_gene: TRBJ1-5; v_gene: TRBV7-8; CDR3aa: CASSLQTGGHQPQHF
j_gene: TRBJ2-7; v_gene: TRBV29-1; CDR3aa: CSVPRGVQYF
j_gene: TRBJ1-4; v_gene: TRBV5-4; CDR3aa: CASSLGRGSTNEKLFF
j_gene: TRBJ2-7; v_gene: TRBV5-6; CDR3aa: CASSFFSASGGPSSYEQYF
j_gene: TRBJ2-4; v_gene: TRBV18; CDR3aa: CASSSRDSSLNIQYF
j_gene: TRBJ1-5; v_gene: TRBV7-8; CDR3aa: CASSIGTGVRNQPQHF
j_gene: TRBJ1-3; v_gene: TRBV2; CDR3aa: CASSELSNTIYF
j_gene: TRBJ2-7; v_gene: TRBV7-2; CDR3aa: CASSSNRDREQYF
j_gene: TRBJ1-1; v_gene: TRBV3-1/TRBV3-2; CDR3aa: CASSQEPRGGRNTEAFF